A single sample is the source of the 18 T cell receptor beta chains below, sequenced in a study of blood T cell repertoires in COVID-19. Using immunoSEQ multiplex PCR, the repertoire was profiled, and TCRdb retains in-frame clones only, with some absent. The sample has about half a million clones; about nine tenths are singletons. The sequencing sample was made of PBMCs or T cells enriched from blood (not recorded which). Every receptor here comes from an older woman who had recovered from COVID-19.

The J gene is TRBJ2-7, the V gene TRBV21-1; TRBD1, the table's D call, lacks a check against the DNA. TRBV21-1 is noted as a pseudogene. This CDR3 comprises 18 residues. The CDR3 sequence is CASSPPRDRGLLFYEQYV. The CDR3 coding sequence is TGTGCCAGCAGCCCTCCCCGGGACAGGGGTCTTCTCTTCTACGAGCAGTACGTC.

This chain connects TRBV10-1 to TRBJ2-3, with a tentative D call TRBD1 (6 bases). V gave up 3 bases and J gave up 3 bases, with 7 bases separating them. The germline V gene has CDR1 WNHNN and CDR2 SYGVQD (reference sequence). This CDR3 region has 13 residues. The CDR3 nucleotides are TGCGCCAGCAGTGAACAGGGTACAGATACGCAGTATTTT. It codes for CASSEQGTDTQYF.

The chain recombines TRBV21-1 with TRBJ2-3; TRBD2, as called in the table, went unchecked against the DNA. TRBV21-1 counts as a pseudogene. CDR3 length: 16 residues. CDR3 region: CASSSGGRTGVDTQYF. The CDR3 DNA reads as TGTGCCAGCAGCAGTGGCGGGCGGACCGGCGTTGATACGCAGTATTTT.

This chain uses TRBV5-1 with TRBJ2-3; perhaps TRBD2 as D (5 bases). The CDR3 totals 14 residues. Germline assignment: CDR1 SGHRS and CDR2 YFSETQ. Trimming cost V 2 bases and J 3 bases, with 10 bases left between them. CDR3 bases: TGCGCCAGCAGCTTCGTTAGCGTAACAGATACGCAGTATTTT. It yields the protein CASSFVSVTDTQYF.

CDR3 bases: TGCGCCAGCAGCTCGACAGGGGGCGCAGGTTTCTATGGCTACACCTTC. Residues: CASSSTGGAGFYGYTF. The rearrangement links TRBV5-1 to TRBJ1-2, with 10 bases identical to TRBD1. The germline gives CDR1 SGHRS, CDR2 YFSETQ. This CDR3 is 16 amino acids long. The junction had 9 bases not matched to a gene; V was cut back by 3 bases and J by 4 bases.

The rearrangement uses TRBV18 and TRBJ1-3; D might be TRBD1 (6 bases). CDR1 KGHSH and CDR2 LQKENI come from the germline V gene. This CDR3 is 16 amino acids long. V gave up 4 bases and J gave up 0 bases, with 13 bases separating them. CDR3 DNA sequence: TGTGCCAGCTCACGGGCGACAGGCCACTCTGGAAACACCATATATTTT. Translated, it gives CASSRATGHSGNTIYF. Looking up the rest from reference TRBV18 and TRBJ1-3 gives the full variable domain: NAGVMQNPRHLVRRRGQEARLRCSPMKGHSHVYWYRQLPEEGLKFMVYLQKENIIDESGMPKERFSAEFPKEGPSILRIQQVVRGDSAAYFCASSRATGHSGNTIYFGEGSWLTVV.

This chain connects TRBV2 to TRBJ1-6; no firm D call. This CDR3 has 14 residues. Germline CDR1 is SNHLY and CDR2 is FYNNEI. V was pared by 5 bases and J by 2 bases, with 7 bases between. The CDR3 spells CASSPSAYNSPLHF. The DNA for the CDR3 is TGTGCCAGCAGTCCCAGCGCCTATAATTCACCCCTCCACTTT.

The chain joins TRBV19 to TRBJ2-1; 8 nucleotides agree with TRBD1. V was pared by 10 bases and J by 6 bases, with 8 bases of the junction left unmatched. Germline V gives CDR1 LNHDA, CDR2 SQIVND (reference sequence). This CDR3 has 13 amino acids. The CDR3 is CATRGPASNEQFF. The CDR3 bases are TGTGCCACCAGGGGGCCCGCATCCAATGAGCAGTTCTTC. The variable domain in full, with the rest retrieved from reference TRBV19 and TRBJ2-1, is DGGITQSPKYLFRKEGQNVTLSCEQNLNHDAMYWYRQDPGQGLRLIYYSQIVNDFQKGDIAEGYSVSREKKESFPLTVTSAQKNPTAFYLCATRGPASNEQFFGPGTRLTVL.

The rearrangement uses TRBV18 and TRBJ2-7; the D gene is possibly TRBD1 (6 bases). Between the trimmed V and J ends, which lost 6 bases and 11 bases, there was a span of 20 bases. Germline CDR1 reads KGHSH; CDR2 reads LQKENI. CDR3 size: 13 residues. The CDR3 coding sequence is TGTGCCAGCTCCTCTAAAGAGGCAGGGGAGAAGTACGTC. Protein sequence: CASSSKEAGEKYV.

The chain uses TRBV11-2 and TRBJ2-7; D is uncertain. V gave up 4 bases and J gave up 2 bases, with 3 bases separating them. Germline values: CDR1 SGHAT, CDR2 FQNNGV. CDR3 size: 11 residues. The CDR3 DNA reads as TGTGCCAGCAGCTCGGCCTACGAGCAGTACTTC. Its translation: CASSSAYEQYF.

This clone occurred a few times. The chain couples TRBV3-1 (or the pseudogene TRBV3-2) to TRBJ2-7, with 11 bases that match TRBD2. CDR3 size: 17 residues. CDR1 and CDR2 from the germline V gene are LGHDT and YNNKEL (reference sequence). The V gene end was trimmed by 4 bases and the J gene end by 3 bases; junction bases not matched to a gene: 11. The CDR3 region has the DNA TGTGCCAGCAGCCTGCACCGGCTAGCGGGGGGCTTCTACGAGCAGTACTTC. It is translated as CASSLHRLAGGFYEQYF.

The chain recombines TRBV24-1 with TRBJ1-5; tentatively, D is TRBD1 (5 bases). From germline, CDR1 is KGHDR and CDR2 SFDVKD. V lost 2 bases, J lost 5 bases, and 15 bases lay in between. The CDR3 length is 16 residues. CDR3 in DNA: TGTGCCACCAGTGATTCGTCAGGGAAAGTGGATCAGCCCCAGCATTTT. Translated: CATSDSSGKVDQPQHF.

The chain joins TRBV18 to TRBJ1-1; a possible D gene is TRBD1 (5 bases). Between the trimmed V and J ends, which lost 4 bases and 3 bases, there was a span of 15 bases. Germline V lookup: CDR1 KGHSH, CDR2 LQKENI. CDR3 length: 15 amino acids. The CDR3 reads CASSLKREGDTEAFF. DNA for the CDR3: TGTGCCAGCTCACTTAAGCGGGAAGGGGACACTGAAGCTTTCTTT. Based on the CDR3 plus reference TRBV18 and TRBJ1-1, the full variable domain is NAGVMQNPRHLVRRRGQEARLRCSPMKGHSHVYWYRQLPEEGLKFMVYLQKENIIDESGMPKERFSAEFPKEGPSILRIQQVVRGDSAAYFCASSLKREGDTEAFFGQGTRLTVV.

CDR3 nucleotides: TGTGCCAGTAGTAGGACAGGGTTCGACAATCAGCCCCAGCATTTT. Its translation is CASSRTGFDNQPQHF. The chain couples TRBV19 to TRBJ1-5, with 8 bases that match TRBD1. The V and J ends lost 4 bases and 3 bases, in that order; junction bases with no gene match: 5. CDR3 length: 15 residues. Germline loops: CDR1 LNHDA, CDR2 SQIVND (reference sequence).

The CDR3 DNA reads as TGTGCCAGCAGCCAAGGGGTACAGGGGAATGAAAAACTGTTTTTT. It yields the protein CASSQGVQGNEKLFF. V is TRBV3-1 (or the pseudogene TRBV3-2) and J is TRBJ1-4; TRBD1 matches at 7 bases. The germline CDR1 and CDR2 sequences are LGHDT and YNNKEL (reference sequence). The CDR3 runs to 15 residues. The V gene end was trimmed by 1 base and the J gene end by 5 bases; junction bases not matched to a gene: 4.

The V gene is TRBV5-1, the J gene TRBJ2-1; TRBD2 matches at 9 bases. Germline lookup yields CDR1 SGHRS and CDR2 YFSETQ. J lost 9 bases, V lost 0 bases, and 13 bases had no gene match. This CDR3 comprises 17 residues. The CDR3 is CASSLALAGSAGGEQFF. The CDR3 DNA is TGCGCCAGCAGCTTGGCTCTAGCGGGGTCCGCCGGGGGTGAGCAGTTCTTC.

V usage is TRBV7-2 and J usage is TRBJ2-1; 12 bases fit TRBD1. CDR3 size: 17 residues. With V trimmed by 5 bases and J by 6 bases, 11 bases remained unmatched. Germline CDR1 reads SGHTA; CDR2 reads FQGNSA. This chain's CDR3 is CASSLSTGTGGLNEQFF. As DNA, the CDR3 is TGTGCCAGCAGCCTCTCAACCGGGACAGGGGGCCTCAATGAGCAGTTCTTC.

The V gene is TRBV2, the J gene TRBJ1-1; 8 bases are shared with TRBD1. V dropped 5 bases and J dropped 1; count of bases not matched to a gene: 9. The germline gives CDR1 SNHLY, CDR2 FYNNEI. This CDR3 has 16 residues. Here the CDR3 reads CASSLGQGEGNTEAFF. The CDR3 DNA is TGTGCCAGCAGTCTTGGACAGGGTGAGGGGAACACTGAAGCTTTCTTT.